This TCR beta chain comes out of a study of T cell responses to AZD1222 COVID-19 vaccine (dated by TCRdb to the early 2020s). Broadly, across the study: Because spike-specific TCR depth and breadth did not differ between the two schedules, AZD1222 recipients who got a second dose at roughly 4 weeks were pooled with those who got a second dose at roughly 12 weeks. A total of 230 or so trial participants underwent TCR sequencing, of whom about 200 received two doses of AZD1222 and about 25 received two doses of the MenACWY control vaccine. Trial participants were enrolled into age subgroups of 18-55, 56-69 and 70-plus years, which contained around 150, 28 and 57 TCR-sequenced participants, respectively.

Deletion took 0 bases off V and 6 bases off J, with a span of 4 bases between the germline ends. CDR1 and CDR2 are read off the germline V gene as SGHDT and YYEEEE. The CDR3 goes from the cysteine to the phenylalanine over 11 residues. Only CDR3 DNA remains: 33 bases, in frame from the first base. In regard to this clone: Its cognate antigen has yet to be identified. There are no base qualities to consult, and no much larger clone falls within one base.

The sample's time point label, decoded: baseline before first vaccination. The vaccinee samples were drawn from two UK trials, COV001 and COV002, one of which was a single-blind randomized controlled phase 2/3 trial testing AZD1222 (ChAdOx1 nCoV-19) in healthy adults. Trial participant PBMC samples were collected at day 0 and day 28 after the second dose for TCRbeta chain sequencing. The CDR3 regions of human TCRbeta chains were analyzed by immunosequencing. The authors' pipeline ran thus. TCRs in the repertoires were matched against a reference library of SARS-CoV-2-specific TCRs that had been generated with the MIRA antigen-specificity platform. Breadth was defined as the fraction of unique TCRs that were SARS-CoV-2-associated, and depth was defined as the fraction of total T cells that were SARS-CoV-2-associated. Using the MIRA data, every spike-specific TCR was mapped to the spike region that the TCR reacted to and assigned to either a CD4 or a CD8 class. Log10-transformed breadth and depth values were compared by one-way ANOVA with Sidak's multiple comparisons tests. TCRdb mirrors the immuneACCESS table, restricted to in-frame sequences. Some clones are absent from its copies; in checked studies, under half trace to an unresolved V gene, and the reason for the others is unknown. That table gives V, J and clone size, and the DNA gave D and trimming. The sample table records 75,000 to 100,000 clones; around 90% of these occur just once. The ten biggest clones cover approximately 5.5% of the sample.

Overall results and qualifications from the work: After two AZD1222 doses, spike-specific TCR breadth and depth were significantly higher than at day 0 and than in MenACWY recipients. Participants were mostly white British and included more females than males, and it was suggested by the authors that clonal diversity may have been underestimated. In the small 56-69-year group, the increase in depth fell short of significance, most likely because of low power. Because no day 14 peak-response samples were available, the repertoires could be characterized only after the peak T cell response. CD4 TCRs associated with the vaccine covered the entire spike protein, and the dominant responses were in regions 160-218 and 743-854. Reportedly, almost half of the unique spike-specific TCRs recognized epitopes lying outside the regions that are mutated in the B.1.351 and B.1.1.7 variants. Conclusions about previously exposed vaccinees were limited because only a handful of AZD1222 recipients were SARS-CoV-2 seropositive at baseline.

The sequence was collected from an adult in good health. Sequencing was performed on peripheral blood, taken on day 0 of AZD1222 vaccination. The sequence is built from TRBV5-6 and TRBJ2-7; no D segment can be confidently identified. The CDR3 is CASSLVGEQYF. The DNA reads as follows: TGTGCCAGCAGCTTGGTGGGCGAGCAGTACTTC.